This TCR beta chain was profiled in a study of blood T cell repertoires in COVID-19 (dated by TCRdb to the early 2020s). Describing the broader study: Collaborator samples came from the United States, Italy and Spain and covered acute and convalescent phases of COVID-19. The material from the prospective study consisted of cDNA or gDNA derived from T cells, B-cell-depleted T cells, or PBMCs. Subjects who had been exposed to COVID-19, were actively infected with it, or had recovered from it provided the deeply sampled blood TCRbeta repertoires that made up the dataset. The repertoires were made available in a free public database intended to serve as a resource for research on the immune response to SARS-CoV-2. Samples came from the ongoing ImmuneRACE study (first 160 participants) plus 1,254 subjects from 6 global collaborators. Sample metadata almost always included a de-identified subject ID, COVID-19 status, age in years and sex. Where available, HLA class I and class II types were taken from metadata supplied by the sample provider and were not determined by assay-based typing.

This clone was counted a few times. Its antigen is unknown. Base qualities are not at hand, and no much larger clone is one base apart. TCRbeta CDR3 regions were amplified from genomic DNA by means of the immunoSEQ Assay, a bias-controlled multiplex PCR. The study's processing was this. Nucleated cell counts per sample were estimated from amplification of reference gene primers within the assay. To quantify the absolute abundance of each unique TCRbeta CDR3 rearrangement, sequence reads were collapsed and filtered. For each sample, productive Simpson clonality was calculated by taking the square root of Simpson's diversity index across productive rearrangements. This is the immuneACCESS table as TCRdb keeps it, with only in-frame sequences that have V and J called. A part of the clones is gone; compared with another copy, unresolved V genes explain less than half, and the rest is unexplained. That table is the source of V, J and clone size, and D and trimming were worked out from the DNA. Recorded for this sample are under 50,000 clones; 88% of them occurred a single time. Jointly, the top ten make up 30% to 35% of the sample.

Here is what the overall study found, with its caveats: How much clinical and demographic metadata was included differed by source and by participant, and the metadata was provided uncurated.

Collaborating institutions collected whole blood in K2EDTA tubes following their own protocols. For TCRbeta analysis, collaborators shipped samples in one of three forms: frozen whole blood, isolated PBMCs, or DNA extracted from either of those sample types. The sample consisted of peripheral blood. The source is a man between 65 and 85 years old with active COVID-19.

CDR3 reads: CASSYQGARGNTIYF. The DNA sequence reads TGTGCCAGCAGTTACCAGGGGGCGCGTGGAAACACCATATATTTT. In this chain, TRBV6-6 is recombined with TRBJ1-3; TRBD1 lines up with 8 middle nucleotides. The CDR3 holds 15 amino acids from the cysteine to the phenylalanine. Of the read, only the CDR3 DNA is kept; its 45 bases are in frame from base 1. V is trimmed back by 2 bases and J by 3 bases, and the junction contains 3 bases that no gene match accounts for. CDR1 and CDR2, looked up from the germline V gene (reference sequence), are MNHNY and SVGAGI.